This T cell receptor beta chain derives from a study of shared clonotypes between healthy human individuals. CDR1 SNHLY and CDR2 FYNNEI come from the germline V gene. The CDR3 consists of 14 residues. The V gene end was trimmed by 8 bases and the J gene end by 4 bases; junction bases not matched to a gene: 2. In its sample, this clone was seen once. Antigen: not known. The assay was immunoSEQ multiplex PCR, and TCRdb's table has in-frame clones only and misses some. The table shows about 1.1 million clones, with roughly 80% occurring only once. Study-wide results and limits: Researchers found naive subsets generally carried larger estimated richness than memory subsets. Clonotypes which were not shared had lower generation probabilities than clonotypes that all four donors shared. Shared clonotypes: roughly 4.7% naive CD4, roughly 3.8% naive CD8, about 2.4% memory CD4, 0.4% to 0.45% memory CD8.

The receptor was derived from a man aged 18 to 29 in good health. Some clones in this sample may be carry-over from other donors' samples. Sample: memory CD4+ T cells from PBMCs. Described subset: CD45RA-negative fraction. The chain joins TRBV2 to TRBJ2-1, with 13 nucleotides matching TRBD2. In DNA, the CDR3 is TGTGCCAGCCGGACTAGCGGGAGTTACAATGAGCAGTTCTTC. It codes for CASRTSGSYNEQFF. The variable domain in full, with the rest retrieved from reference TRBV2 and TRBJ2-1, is EPEVTQTPSHQVTQMGQEVILRCVPISNHLYFYWYRQILGQKVEFLVSFYNNEISEKSEIFDDQFSVERPDGSNFTLKIRSTKLEDSAMYFCASRTSGSYNEQFFGPGTRLTVL.